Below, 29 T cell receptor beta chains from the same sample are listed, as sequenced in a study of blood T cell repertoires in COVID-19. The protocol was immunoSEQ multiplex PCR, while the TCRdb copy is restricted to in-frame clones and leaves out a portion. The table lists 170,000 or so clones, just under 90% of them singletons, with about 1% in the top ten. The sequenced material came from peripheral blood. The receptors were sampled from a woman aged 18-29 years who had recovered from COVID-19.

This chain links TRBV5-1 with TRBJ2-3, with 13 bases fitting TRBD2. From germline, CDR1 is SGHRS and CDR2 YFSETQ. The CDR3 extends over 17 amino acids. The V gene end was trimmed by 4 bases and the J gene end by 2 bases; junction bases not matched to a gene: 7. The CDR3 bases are TGCGCCAGCAGCAGATCGGGACTAGCGGGGACCACAGATACGCAGTATTTT. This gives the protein CASSRSGLAGTTDTQYF.

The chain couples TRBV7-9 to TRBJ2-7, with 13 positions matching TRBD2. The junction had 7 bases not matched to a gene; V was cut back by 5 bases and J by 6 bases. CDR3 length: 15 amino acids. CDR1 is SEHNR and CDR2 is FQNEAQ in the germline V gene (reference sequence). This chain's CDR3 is CASSQKLAGGIEQYF. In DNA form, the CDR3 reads TGTGCCAGCAGCCAGAAACTAGCGGGGGGGATCGAGCAGTACTTC.

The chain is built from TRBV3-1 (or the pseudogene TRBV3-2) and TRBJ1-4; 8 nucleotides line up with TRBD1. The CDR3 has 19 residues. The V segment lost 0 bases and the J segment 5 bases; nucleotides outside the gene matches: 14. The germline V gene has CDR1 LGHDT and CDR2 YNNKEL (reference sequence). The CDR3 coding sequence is TGTGCCAGCAGCCAAGATGGGCCGGGGGGACAGGCTGAGAATGAAAAACTGTTTTTT. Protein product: CASSQDGPGGQAENEKLFF.

CDR3 DNA: TGCGCCAGCAGCGAAGTAGCAGCGGGGGATTATGGCTACACCTTC. It encodes CASSEVAAGDYGYTF. The rearrangement joins TRBV4-3 to TRBJ1-2; tentatively, D is TRBD1 (5 bases). V lost 5 bases and J lost 5, with 18 bases in between. Germline assignment: CDR1 LGHNA and CDR2 YSLEER. There are 15 residues in the CDR3.

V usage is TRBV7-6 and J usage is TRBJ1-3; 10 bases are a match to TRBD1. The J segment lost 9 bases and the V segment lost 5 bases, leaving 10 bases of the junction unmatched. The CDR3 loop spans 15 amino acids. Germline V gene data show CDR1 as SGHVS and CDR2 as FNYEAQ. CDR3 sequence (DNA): TGTGCCAGCAGCCAACCGGGACAGGGGCCTTCCACCATATATTTT. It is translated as CASSQPGQGPSTIYF.

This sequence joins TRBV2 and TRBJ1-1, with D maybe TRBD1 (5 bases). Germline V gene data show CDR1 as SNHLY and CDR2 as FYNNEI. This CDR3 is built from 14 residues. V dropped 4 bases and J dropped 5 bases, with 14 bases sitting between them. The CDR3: CASSGTWGGTEAFF. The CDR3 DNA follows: TGTGCCAGCAGTGGTACCTGGGGGGGGACTGAAGCTTTCTTT.

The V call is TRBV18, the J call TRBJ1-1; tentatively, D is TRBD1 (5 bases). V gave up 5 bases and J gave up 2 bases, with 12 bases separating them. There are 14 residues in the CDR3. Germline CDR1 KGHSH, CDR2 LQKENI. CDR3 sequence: CASSSTAGNTEAFF. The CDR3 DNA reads TGTGCCAGCTCATCGACAGCTGGAAACACTGAAGCTTTCTTT. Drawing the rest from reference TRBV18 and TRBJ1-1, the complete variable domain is NAGVMQNPRHLVRRRGQEARLRCSPMKGHSHVYWYRQLPEEGLKFMVYLQKENIIDESGMPKERFSAEFPKEGPSILRIQQVVRGDSAAYFCASSSTAGNTEAFFGQGTRLTVV.

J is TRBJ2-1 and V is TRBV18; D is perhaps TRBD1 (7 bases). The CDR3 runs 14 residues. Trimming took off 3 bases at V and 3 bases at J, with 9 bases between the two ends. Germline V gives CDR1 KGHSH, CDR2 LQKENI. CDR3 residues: CASSPRDSYNEQFF. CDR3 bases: TGTGCCAGCTCACCGCGGGACAGCTACAATGAGCAGTTCTTC.

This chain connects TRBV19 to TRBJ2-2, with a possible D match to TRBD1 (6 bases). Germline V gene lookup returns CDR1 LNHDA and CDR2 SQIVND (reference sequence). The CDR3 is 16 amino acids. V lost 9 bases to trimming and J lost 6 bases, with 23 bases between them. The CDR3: CASRTITGKAPGELFF. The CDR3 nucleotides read TGTGCCAGCCGCACGATCACAGGGAAAGCGCCCGGGGAGCTGTTTTTT.

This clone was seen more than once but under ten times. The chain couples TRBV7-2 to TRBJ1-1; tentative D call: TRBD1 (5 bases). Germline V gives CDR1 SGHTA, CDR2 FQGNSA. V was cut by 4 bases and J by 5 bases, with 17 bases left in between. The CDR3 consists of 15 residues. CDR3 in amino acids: CASSYPGRGSTEAFF. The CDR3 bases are TGTGCCAGCAGCTACCCAGGGCGGGGGAGTACTGAAGCTTTCTTT.

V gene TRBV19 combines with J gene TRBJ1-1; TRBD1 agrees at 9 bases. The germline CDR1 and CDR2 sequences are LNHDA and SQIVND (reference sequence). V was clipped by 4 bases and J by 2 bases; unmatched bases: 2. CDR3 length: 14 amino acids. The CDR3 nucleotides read TGTGCCAGTAGTACAACAGGGGGCAACACTGAAGCTTTCTTT. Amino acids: CASSTTGGNTEAFF.

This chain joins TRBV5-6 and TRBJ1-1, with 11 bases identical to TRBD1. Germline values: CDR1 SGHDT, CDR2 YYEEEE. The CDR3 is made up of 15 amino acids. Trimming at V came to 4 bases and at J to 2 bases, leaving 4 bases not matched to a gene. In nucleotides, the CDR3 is TGTGCCAGCAGCGTGGGGACAGGGGGTAACACTGAAGCTTTCTTT. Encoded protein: CASSVGTGGNTEAFF.

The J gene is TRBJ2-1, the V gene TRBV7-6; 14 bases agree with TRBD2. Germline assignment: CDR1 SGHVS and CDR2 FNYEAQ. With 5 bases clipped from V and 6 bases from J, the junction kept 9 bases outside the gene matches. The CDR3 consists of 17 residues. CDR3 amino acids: CASSHGTSGGFSNEQFF. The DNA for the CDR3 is TGTGCCAGCAGCCACGGGACTAGCGGGGGTTTTAGCAATGAGCAGTTCTTC.

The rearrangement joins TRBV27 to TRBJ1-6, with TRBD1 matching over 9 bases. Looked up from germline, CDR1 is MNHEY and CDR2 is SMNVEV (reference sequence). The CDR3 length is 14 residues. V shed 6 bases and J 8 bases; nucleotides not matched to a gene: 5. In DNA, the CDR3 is TGTGCCAGCAGCCGAGACAGGGGGGATTCACCCCTCCACTTT. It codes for CASSRDRGDSPLHF.

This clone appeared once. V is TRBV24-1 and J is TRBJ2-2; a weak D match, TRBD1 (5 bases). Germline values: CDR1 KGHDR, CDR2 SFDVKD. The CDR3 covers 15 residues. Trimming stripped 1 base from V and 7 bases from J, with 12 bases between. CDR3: CATSDFGRGVGELFF. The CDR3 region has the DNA TGTGCCACCAGTGATTTTGGTAGGGGTGTCGGGGAGCTGTTTTTT.

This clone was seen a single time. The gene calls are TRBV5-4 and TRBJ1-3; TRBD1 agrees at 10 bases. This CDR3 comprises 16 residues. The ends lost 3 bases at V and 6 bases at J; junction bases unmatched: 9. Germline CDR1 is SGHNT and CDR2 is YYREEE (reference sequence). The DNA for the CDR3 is TGTGCCAGCAGCTCAAAATGGGGGACAGGGGAAAACACCATATATTTT. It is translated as CASSSKWGTGENTIYF.

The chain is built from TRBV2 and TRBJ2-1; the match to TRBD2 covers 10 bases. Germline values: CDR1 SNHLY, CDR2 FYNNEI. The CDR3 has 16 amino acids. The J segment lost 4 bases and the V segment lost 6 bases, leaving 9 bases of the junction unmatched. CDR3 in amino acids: CASRAKLAGFYNEQFF. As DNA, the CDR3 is TGTGCCAGCAGAGCCAAACTAGCGGGGTTTTACAATGAGCAGTTCTTC.

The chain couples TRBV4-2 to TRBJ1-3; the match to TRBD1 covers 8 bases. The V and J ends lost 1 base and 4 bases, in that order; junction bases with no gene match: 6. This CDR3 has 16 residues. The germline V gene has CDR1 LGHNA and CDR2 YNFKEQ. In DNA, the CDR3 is TGTGCCAGCAGCCAAGTAAGGACAGGGAGAGGAAACACCATATATTTT. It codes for CASSQVRTGRGNTIYF.

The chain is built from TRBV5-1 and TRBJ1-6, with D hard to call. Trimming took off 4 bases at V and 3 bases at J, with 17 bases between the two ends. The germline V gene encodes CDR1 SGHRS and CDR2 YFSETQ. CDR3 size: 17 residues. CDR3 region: CASSPSGQGNYNSPLHF. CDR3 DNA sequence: TGCGCCAGCAGCCCATCAGGTCAAGGCAACTATAATTCACCCCTCCACTTT.

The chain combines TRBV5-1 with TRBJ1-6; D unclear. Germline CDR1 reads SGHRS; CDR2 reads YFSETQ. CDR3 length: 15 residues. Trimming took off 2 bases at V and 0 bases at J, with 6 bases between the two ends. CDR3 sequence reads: CASSLGSSYNSPLHF. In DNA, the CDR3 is TGCGCCAGCAGCTTAGGGAGCTCCTATAATTCACCCCTCCACTTT.

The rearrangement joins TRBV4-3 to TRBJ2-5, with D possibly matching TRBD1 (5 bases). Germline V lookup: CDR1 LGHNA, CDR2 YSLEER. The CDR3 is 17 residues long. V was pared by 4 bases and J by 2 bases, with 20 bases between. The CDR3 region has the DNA TGCGCCAGCAGCCTCATAAGGGCAGGGCCTAGACAAGAGACCCAGTACTTC. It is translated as CASSLIRAGPRQETQYF.

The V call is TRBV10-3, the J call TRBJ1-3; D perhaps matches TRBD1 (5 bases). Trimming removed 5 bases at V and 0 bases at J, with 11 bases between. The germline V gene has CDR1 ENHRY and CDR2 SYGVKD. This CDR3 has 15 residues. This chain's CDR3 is CAISSQVGSGNTIYF. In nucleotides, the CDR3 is TGTGCCATCAGTTCACAGGTCGGCTCTGGAAACACCATATATTTT.

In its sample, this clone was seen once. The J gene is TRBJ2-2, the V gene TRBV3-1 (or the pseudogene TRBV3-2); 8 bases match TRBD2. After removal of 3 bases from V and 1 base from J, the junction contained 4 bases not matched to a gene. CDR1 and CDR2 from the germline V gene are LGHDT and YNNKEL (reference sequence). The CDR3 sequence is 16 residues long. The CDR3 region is CASSQAGGGNTGELFF. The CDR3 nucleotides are TGTGCCAGCAGCCAGGCGGGGGGAGGGAACACCGGGGAGCTGTTTTTT.

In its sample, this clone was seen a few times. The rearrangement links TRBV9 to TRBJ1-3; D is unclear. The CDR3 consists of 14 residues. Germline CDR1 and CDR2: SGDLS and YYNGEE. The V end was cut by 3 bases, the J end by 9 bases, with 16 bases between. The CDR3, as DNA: TGTGCCAGCAGCGCCCGGGAGGGTTACGGCACCATATATTTT. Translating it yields CASSAREGYGTIYF.

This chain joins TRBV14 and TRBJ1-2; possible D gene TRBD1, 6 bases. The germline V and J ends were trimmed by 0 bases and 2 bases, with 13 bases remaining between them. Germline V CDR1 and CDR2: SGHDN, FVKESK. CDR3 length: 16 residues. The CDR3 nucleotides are TGTGCCAGCAGCCAAGACAGGGGTTATTCCAACTATGGCTACACCTTC. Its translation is CASSQDRGYSNYGYTF.

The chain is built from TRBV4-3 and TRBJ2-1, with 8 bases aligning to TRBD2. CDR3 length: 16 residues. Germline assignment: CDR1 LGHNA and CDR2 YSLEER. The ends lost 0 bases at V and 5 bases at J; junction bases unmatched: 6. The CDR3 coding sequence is TGCGCCAGCAGCCAAGAACGGGGGGGACCAAACAATGAGCAGTTCTTC. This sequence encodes CASSQERGGPNNEQFF.

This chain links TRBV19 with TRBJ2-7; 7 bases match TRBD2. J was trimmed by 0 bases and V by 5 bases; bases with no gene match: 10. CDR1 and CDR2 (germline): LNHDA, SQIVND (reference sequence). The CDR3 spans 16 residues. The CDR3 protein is CASSAGRGGSSYEQYF. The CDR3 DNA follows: TGTGCCAGTAGTGCAGGACGCGGCGGGAGCTCCTACGAGCAGTACTTC.

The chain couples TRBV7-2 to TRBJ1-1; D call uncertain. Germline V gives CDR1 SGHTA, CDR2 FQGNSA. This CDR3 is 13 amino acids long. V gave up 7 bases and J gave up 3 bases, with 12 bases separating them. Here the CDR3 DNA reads TGTGCCAGCACCCAAACCCGGGACACTGAAGCTTTCTTT. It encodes CASTQTRDTEAFF.

The CDR3 DNA reads TGCAGCGTTGCGGTGGGGCCTAATGAAAAACTGTTTTTT. Its protein is CSVAVGPNEKLFF. V and J are TRBV29-1 and TRBJ1-4; D possibly corresponds to TRBD1 (5 bases). CDR1 is SQVTM and CDR2 is ANQGSEA in the germline V gene. The V end lost 4 bases, the J end lost 3 bases, and 9 bases lay between the germline ends. CDR3 length: 13 residues.